This TCR beta chain was found in a study of post-analysis software for immune sequencing data. Study in general: There were relapsing-remitting, secondary progressive and progressive-relapsing multiple sclerosis among the disease courses included.

Study-level results: F measure clustering grouped samples strongly by preparation batch. Comparison of patients with controls showed four or five TRBV segments more frequent in patients, TRBV5-6, TRBV5-1 and TRBV20-1 among them. Normalized Chao1 diversity was significantly lower in multiple sclerosis patients than in controls.

Tagging with unique molecular identifiers was a feature of the TCR beta cDNA libraries. Once about 0.9 to 11 million T cells were used, a few hundred thousand cDNA molecules resulted. TCRdb itself ran the PCR reads through MiXCR, one entry per CDR3 protein. Seen here are about 820,000 distinct CDR3 sequences, around 50% observed once, and the top ten hold approximately 4.2%. The germline V and J ends were trimmed by 0 bases and 0 bases, with 3 bases remaining between them. The CDR3 runs 13 residues. Germline V CDR1 and CDR2: SGHRS, YFSETQ. This clonotype appeared a few times. Its target is unknown. Sequences were obtained from blood. This TCR was recovered from a girl aged 10 to 17 with multiple sclerosis. V and J are TRBV5-1 and TRBJ2-5; D uncertain. CDR3 sequence (DNA): TGCGCCAGCAGCTTGGCGAACCAAGAGACCCAGTACTTC. This translates into CASSLANQETQYF.